Presented here are 13 T cell receptor beta chains from one specimen sequenced in a study of blood T cell repertoires in COVID-19. The method was immunoSEQ multiplex PCR; TCRdb's version includes in-frame clones alone and lacks a portion of them. The sample lists around 160,000 clones, 90% occurring once. Input material: peripheral blood. The receptors stem from a man in his sixties with active or convalescent COVID-19.

This clone appeared once. The chain links TRBV21-1 to TRBJ1-1; TRBD1 is the table's D call and was not checked against the DNA. TRBV21-1 is a listed pseudogene. This CDR3 has 16 residues. CDR3 DNA: TGTGCCAGCAGCAAAGAAACACAGGCCACCAACACTGAAGCTTTCTTT. It encodes CASSKETQATNTEAFF.

This rearrangement joins TRBV15 to TRBJ1-1, with D hard to call. V lost 9 bases, J lost 4 bases, and 12 bases lay in between. The CDR3 has 12 residues. Germline values: CDR1 LNHNV, CDR2 YYDKDF (reference sequence). CDR3 coding DNA: TGTGCCACGACCGAACGGGGCACTGAAGCTTTCTTT. Amino acids: CATTERGTEAFF.

The genes are TRBV6-5 and TRBJ1-3; D is uncertain. V lost 8 bases and J lost 0, with 11 bases in between. The length of the CDR3 is 14 residues. The germline CDR1 and CDR2 sequences are MNHEY and SVGAGI. The chain's CDR3 is CASGRVSSGNTIYF. As DNA, the CDR3 is TGTGCCAGCGGCCGGGTAAGCTCTGGAAACACCATATATTTT.

The rearrangement uses TRBV5-1 and TRBJ1-6; perhaps TRBD1 as D (6 bases). Germline lookup yields CDR1 SGHRS and CDR2 YFSETQ. V shed 6 bases and J shed 7 bases, with 17 bases lying between them. The CDR3 is made up of 15 amino acids. The CDR3 region is CASTPGDTQNSPLHF. Here the CDR3 DNA reads TGCGCCAGCACGCCCGGGGACACCCAGAATTCACCCCTCCACTTT.

The chain links TRBV28 to TRBJ1-3; no firm D call. This CDR3 is built from 16 residues. Between the trimmed V and J ends, which lost 6 bases and 4 bases, there was a span of 19 bases. CDR1 is MDHEN, CDR2 SYDVKM, per germline. The CDR3 region has the DNA TGTGCCAGCAGCCTTAATGCGGAGAATCGGGGAAACACCATATATTTT. Translation gives CASSLNAENRGNTIYF.

The chain uses TRBV27 and TRBJ1-6; maybe TRBD1 (5 bases). The germline V gene encodes CDR1 MNHEY and CDR2 SMNVEV (reference sequence). V was clipped by 6 bases and J by 5 bases, with 17 bases between them. The CDR3 runs 16 residues. CDR3 DNA sequence: TGTGCCAGCAGGAGACAGAGGAACAGCGATAATTCACCCCTCCACTTT. Translation gives CASRRQRNSDNSPLHF.

V usage is TRBV18 and J usage is TRBJ2-3; no clear D. The CDR3 spans 15 residues. The V gene lost 3 bases and the J gene lost 0 bases, with 10 bases spanning the gap. Germline V gene data show CDR1 as KGHSH and CDR2 as LQKENI. The CDR3 DNA reads TGTGCCAGCTCACCTCCCCTCTCCAGCACAGATACGCAGTATTTT. This encodes CASSPPLSSTDTQYF.

The chain is built from TRBV9 and TRBJ2-1, with D uncertain. Per the germline V gene, CDR1 is SGDLS and CDR2 is YYNGEE. V was cut by 2 bases and J by 7 bases, with 13 bases left in between. This CDR3 spans 14 amino acids. CDR3 loop: CASSVRSRANEQFF. CDR3 nucleotide sequence: TGTGCCAGCAGCGTCCGGTCTCGAGCAAATGAGCAGTTCTTC.

This chain links TRBV6-5 with TRBJ2-1; TRBD2 aligns across 9 bases. With V trimmed by 8 bases and J by 2 bases, 7 bases remained unmatched. CDR3 length: 15 residues. The V gene's germline CDR1 is MNHEY and CDR2 SVGAGI. The CDR3 DNA reads TGTGCCAGCCGGGCTAGCGGGATCGCCTACAATGAGCAGTTCTTC. Translation gives CASRASGIAYNEQFF.

The genes are TRBV2 and TRBJ2-3; 8 bases line up with TRBD2. The J segment lost 6 bases and the V segment lost 6 bases, leaving 11 bases of the junction unmatched. CDR1 and CDR2 from the germline V gene are SNHLY and FYNNEI. This CDR3 contains 15 residues. CDR3 DNA: TGTGCCAGCAGGTCCGCGGGGGGTGTTCTGGATACGCAGTATTTT. Its protein is CASRSAGGVLDTQYF.

This clone showed up just once. This chain uses TRBV12-3 or TRBV12-4 with TRBJ1-1; D unclear. This CDR3 region has 12 residues. The V end lost 7 bases, the J end lost 5 bases, and 11 bases lay between the germline ends. CDR3 in DNA: TGTGCCAGCACCAGGACTTCTACTGAAGCTTTCTTT. This encodes CASTRTSTEAFF.

V gene TRBV3-1 (or the pseudogene TRBV3-2) combines with J gene TRBJ2-5, with TRBD2 matching over 7 bases. This CDR3 has 16 residues. With 1 base clipped from V and 1 base from J, the junction kept 6 bases outside the gene matches. CDR1 and CDR2 from the germline V gene are LGHDT and YNNKEL (reference sequence). This CDR3 reads CASSQAWGGGQETQYF. The CDR3 bases are TGTGCCAGCAGCCAAGCCTGGGGCGGGGGCCAAGAGACCCAGTACTTC.

The CDR3 here is CASSFFPSRGGTDTQYF. Written as DNA, the CDR3 is TGTGCCAGCAGTTTTTTCCCATCGCGGGGGGGCACAGATACGCAGTATTTT. The chain uses TRBV27 and TRBJ2-3; 8 bases agree with TRBD2. This CDR3 has 17 residues. The J segment lost 1 base and the V segment lost 3 bases, leaving 9 bases of the junction unmatched. Germline V lookup: CDR1 MNHEY, CDR2 SMNVEV (reference sequence).